These T cell receptor beta chains were read from a single sample in a study of blood T cells in healthy people across ages. Each CDR3 protein gets one entry after TCRdb re-called the 5' RACE reads with MiXCR. Of 1.5 million to 2 million distinct CDR3 sequences detected, about 35% appear once; the ten largest clones hold approximately 10%. Sequenced material: blood. The receptors were sampled from a woman under 40 in good health. CDR3s include the opening cysteine and the closing phenylalanine or tryptophan. D genes are given only for firm matches. Some rows mark clone size as missing; the rest say once, few, many or name a class of expanded clone.

size: few; V: TRBV27; D: TRBD2; J: TRBJ2-1; DNA: TGTGCCAGCAGTTTAACTAGCGGGGGGTTTATCAATGAGCAGTTCTTC; CDR3: CASSLTSGGFINEQFF
size: few; V: TRBV5-6; D: -; J: TRBJ2-3; DNA: TGTGCCAGCAGCCGGACTCTCTACAAGATGGATACGCAGTATTTT; CDR3: CASSRTLYKMDTQYF
size: -; V: TRBV5-1; D: -; J: TRBJ2-3; DNA: TGCGCCAGCAGCCCACCAGCGTCTAGCACAGATACGCAGTATTTT; CDR3: CASSPPASSTDTQYF
size: -; V: TRBV20-1; D: TRBD1; J: TRBJ2-7; DNA: TGCAGTGCTAGAACTACAGGGGCCTACGAGCAGTACTTC; CDR3: CSARTTGAYEQYF
size: few; V: TRBV12-3/TRBV12-4; D: TRBD2; J: TRBJ2-5; DNA: TGTGCCAGCAGGCTCCTAGCGGACCAAGAGACCCAGTACTTC; CDR3: CASRLLADQETQYF
size: -; V: TRBV5-1; D: TRBD1; J: TRBJ1-2; DNA: TGCGCCAGCAGCTTGGCCTGGGGACAGGGGGTGAGAGGCTACACCTTC; CDR3: CASSLAWGQGVRGYTF
size: few; V: TRBV4-1; D: TRBD1; J: TRBJ1-3; DNA: TGCGCCAGCAGCCTGGACAGGGGCGCAGGAAACACCATATATTTT; CDR3: CASSLDRGAGNTIYF
size: -; V: TRBV20-1; D: -; J: TRBJ1-2; DNA: TGCAATGCCCGGGTCATAGGAGGGGGCTACACCTTC; CDR3: CNARVIGGGYTF
size: -; V: TRBV4-2; D: -; J: TRBJ1-3; DNA: TGTGCCAGCAGCCAAGTTGCCCTTCGAGAGGTAGGAGGAAACACCATATATTTT; CDR3: CASSQVALREVGGNTIYF
size: -; V: TRBV7-3; D: -; J: TRBJ1-1; DNA: TGTGCCAGCAGCCCGGAGGGCAGGGAGGGAACTGAAGCTTTCTTT; CDR3: CASSPEGREGTEAFF
size: -; V: TRBV3-1; D: -; J: TRBJ2-5; DNA: TGTGCCAGCACGCCCTTTGGCACCTTCCAAGAGACCCAGTACTTC; CDR3: CASTPFGTFQETQYF
size: few; V: TRBV20-1; D: -; J: TRBJ2-7; DNA: TGCACCCTCATGGATGGCTACGAGCAGTACTTC; CDR3: CTLMDGYEQYF
size: many; V: TRBV10-3; D: TRBD1; J: TRBJ2-3; DNA: TGTGCCATCAGTGCCGGGACAGGGGCATCCACAGATACGCAGTATTTT; CDR3: CAISAGTGASTDTQYF
size: few; V: TRBV13; D: TRBD2; J: TRBJ2-3; DNA: TGTGCCAGCAGCTCCCGGACTAGCGGGCCCCTTCCCTCCACAGATACGCAGTATTTT; CDR3: CASSSRTSGPLPSTDTQYF
size: -; V: TRBV15; D: TRBD1; J: TRBJ2-7; DNA: TGTGCCACCAGCCCCCAGGAGACAGGGGGAGCCGAGCAGTACTTC; CDR3: CATSPQETGGAEQYF
size: few; V: TRBV20-1; D: TRBD1; J: TRBJ2-7; DNA: TGCAGTGCTAGGGACAGGGCGTATAGGTACGAGCAGTACTTC; CDR3: CSARDRAYRYEQYF
size: -; V: TRBV6-6; D: TRBD2; J: TRBJ2-5; DNA: TGTGCCAGCAGTTGCGAACCCCGGACCCTAAGCGGGGAGCAGTACTTC; CDR3: CASSCEPRTLSGEQYF
size: -; V: TRBV27; D: TRBD2; J: TRBJ2-1; DNA: TGTGCCAGCAGCTCTTTATCGAATCCCGTCTTGACTAGCGGCACTTACAATGAGCAGTTCTTC; CDR3: CASSSLSNPVLTSGTYNEQFF
size: -; V: TRBV3-1; D: -; J: TRBJ2-3; DNA: TGTGCCAGCAGCCAAACTAGATCCGGGGGAGATACGCAGTATTTT; CDR3: CASSQTRSGGDTQYF
size: -; V: TRBV20-1; D: TRBD2; J: TRBJ2-5; DNA: TGCAGTGCTAGAGATATACTAGCGGGGGGACTCCAAGAGACCCAGTACTTC; CDR3: CSARDILAGGLQETQYF
size: few; V: TRBV10-3; D: -; J: TRBJ2-3; DNA: -; CDR3: CAVGPGTTGSDTQYF
size: few; V: TRBV5-5; D: -; J: TRBJ2-1; DNA: TGTGCCAGCAGCTTGGACTGGGTGGGAAGGGCCTACAATGAGCAGTTCTTC; CDR3: CASSLDWVGRAYNEQFF
size: many; V: TRBV5-5; D: -; J: TRBJ1-1; DNA: TGTGCCAGCAGCCCGACATTGAACACTGAAGCTTTCTTT; CDR3: CASSPTLNTEAFF
size: few; V: TRBV29-1; D: -; J: TRBJ2-1; DNA: TGCAGCACGAACCCCACCTACAATGAGCAGTTCTTC; CDR3: CSTNPTYNEQFF
size: -; V: TRBV12-3/TRBV12-4; D: -; J: TRBJ1-5; DNA: TGTGCCAGCAGTTTAGCAGGGTCCTACCAGCCCCAGCATTTT; CDR3: CASSLAGSYQPQHF
size: few; V: TRBV7-9; D: -; J: TRBJ2-1; DNA: TGTGCCAGCAGCTTAGACTACGGGGCGGGTGAGCAGTTCTTC; CDR3: CASSLDYGAGEQFF
size: -; V: TRBV10-3; D: -; J: TRBJ1-1; DNA: TGTGCCATCAGTGAAAGGCAGGGTCGGGGCACTGAAGCTTTCTTT; CDR3: CAISERQGRGTEAFF